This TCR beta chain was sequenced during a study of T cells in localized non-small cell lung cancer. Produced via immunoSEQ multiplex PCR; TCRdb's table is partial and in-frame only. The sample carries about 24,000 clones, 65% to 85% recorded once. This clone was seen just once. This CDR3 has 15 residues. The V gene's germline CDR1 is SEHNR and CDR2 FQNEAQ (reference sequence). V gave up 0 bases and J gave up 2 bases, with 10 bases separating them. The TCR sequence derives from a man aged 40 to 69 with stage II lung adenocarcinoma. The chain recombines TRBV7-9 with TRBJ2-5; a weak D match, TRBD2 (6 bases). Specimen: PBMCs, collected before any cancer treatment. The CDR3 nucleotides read TGTGCCAGCAGCTTAGCCGGGACTCAGCAAGAGACCCAGTACTTC. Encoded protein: CASSLAGTQQETQYF. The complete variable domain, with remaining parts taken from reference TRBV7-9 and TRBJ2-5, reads DTGVSQNPRHKITKRGQNVTFRCDPISEHNRLYWYRQTLGQGPEFLTYFQNEAQLEKSRLLSDRFSAERPKGSFSTLEIQRTEQGDSAMYLCASSLAGTQQETQYFGPGTRLLVL.